This T cell receptor beta chain is drawn from a study of T cell responses to AZD1222 COVID-19 vaccine. As for the study in general: Second doses at about 4 or about 12 weeks were pooled. General observations from the study: Females outnumbered males among donors, who were mostly white British; clonal diversity was possibly underestimated.

Germline V lookup: CDR1 LNHDA, CDR2 SQIVND (reference sequence). Trimming stripped 2 bases from V and 0 bases from J, with 17 bases between. CDR3 length: 18 amino acids. As concerns this clone: Antigen unknown.

Profiling relied on immunoSEQ multiplex PCR, and the TCRdb table lists in-frame clones only, not all of them. Seen here are around 96,000 clones, more than 70% observed once, and the top ten hold roughly 2.8%. The receptor was isolated from an adult in good health. The sample here was peripheral blood, taken on day 0 of AZD1222 vaccination. This chain joins TRBV19 and TRBJ1-5; D not certain. The CDR3 bases are TGTGCCAGTAGTATAAGGTCCGCTGCTGTTTATAGCAATCAGCCCCAGCATTTT. Translation gives CASSIRSAAVYSNQPQHF.